This note documents a single T cell receptor beta chain sequence. Its antigen is unidentified. The treatment: oral pan-JAK inhibitor, 5-10 mg twice daily. The CDR3 has 15 amino acids. Germline-derived CDR1 and CDR2 are SGDLS and YYNGEE. V lost 0 bases and J lost 1, with 10 bases in between. The data were obtained in a study of CD8+ T cells in alopecia areata. Overall study findings and caveats: In blood and scalp, many expanded lesional clones persisted during tofacitinib. Normal scalp showed lower clonality than lesional scalp, especially alopecia totalis/universalis.

The authors extracted RNA and reverse transcribed it into cDNA as the sequencing template. The method was immunoSEQ multiplex PCR; TCRdb's version includes in-frame clones alone and lacks a portion of them. The repertoire has a few hundred thousand clones, about 58% of them found once; the top ten carry around 1.5%. The sequences come from CD4+ T cells sorted from blood, collected at week 4, from a patient treated with tofacitinib. The sequence was obtained from a human donor with alopecia areata. The rearrangement uses TRBV9 and TRBJ1-1; D is unclear. CDR3 DNA: TGTGCCAGCAGCGTAGATTCGGGTTCGAACACTGAAGCTTTCTTT. It codes for CASSVDSGSNTEAFF.